These 15 T cell receptor beta chains originate from one sample sequenced in a study of T cells in Graves' hyperthyroidism and ophthalmopathy. Using RNA transcripts as the source, TCR beta CDR3 regions were amplified. TCR CDR3 underwent first-round RT-PCR with the HTBI primer set. One entry per CDR3 protein results from TCRdb running MiXCR on the multiplex PCR reads. The sample has about 380,000 distinct CDR3 sequences, approximately 15% seen once. The sample was blood. The receptors were sampled from a man aged 25 to 40 with Graves' hyperthyroidism that later progressed to Graves' ophthalmopathy.

The chain links TRBV20-1 to TRBJ1-2; no clear D. This CDR3 has 13 amino acids. Between the trimmed V and J ends, which lost 3 bases and 3 bases, there was a span of 11 bases. CDR1 and CDR2 (germline): DFQATT, SNEGSKA (reference sequence). The CDR3 DNA reads TGCAGTGCTAGTTCCGGGAATCACTATGGCTACACCTTC. It is translated as CSASSGNHYGYTF.

This clonotype was seen at least ten times. The chain combines TRBV3-1 with TRBJ2-5, with D perhaps given as TRBD1 or TRBD2 (5 bases each). Looked up from germline, CDR1 is LGHDT and CDR2 is YNNKEL (reference sequence). Trimming cost V 5 bases and J 5 bases, with 18 bases left between them. This CDR3 comprises 15 residues. The CDR3 bases are TGTGCCAGCAGCTTCTTTAGTAGGGGCGGGGAGACCCAGTACTTC. Its protein product is CASSFFSRGGETQYF.

The rearrangement links TRBV18 to TRBJ1-1; possible D gene TRBD1, 5 bases. V was cut by 6 bases and J by 1 base, with 9 bases left in between. Germline CDR1 and CDR2: KGHSH and LQKENI. There are 13 residues in the CDR3. CDR3 sequence (DNA): TGTGCCAGCTCCACGGACAAGAACACTGAAGCTTTCTTT. This codes for CASSTDKNTEAFF.

About this clonotype: The CDR3 end shows no conserved phenylalanine or tryptophan, and so a read error is likely. The V and J genes are TRBV28 and TRBJ1-1; 8 bases are a match to TRBD1. The length of the CDR3 is 14 residues. Germline V gene lookup returns CDR1 MDHEN and CDR2 SYDVKM. The J segment lost 4 bases and the V segment lost 3 bases, leaving 4 bases of the junction unmatched. The CDR3 loop is CASSFRGLGTEAFL. CDR3 coding DNA: TGTGCCAGCAGTTTCAGGGGGCTTGGCACTGAAGCTTTCCTT.

This clonotype was counted at least ten times. The chain combines TRBV6-1 with TRBJ1-1; D gene unclear. With 6 bases removed from V and 2 bases from J, the gap between germline ends came to 13 bases. The V gene's germline CDR1 is MNHNS and CDR2 SASEGT. The CDR3 sequence is 14 residues long. Here the CDR3 DNA reads TGTGCCAGCAGGAAAGGTACACTTAACACTGAAGCTTTCTTT. Its protein product is CASRKGTLNTEAFF.

This clonotype came up a few times. V gene TRBV6-1 combines with J gene TRBJ2-7; 9 bases align to TRBD2. From germline, CDR1 is MNHNS and CDR2 SASEGT. The CDR3 length is 14 residues. J gave up 3 bases and V 7 bases, and 7 bases lay outside the gene matches. Here the CDR3 reads CASKAAGGHYEQYF. In DNA, the CDR3 is TGTGCCAGCAAGGCAGCGGGGGGTCACTACGAGCAGTACTTC.

This clonotype has a handful of counts. This chain connects TRBV7-9 to TRBJ2-2; TRBD1 matches 7 bases. V lost 0 bases to trimming and J lost 3 bases; unmatched junction nucleotides: 4. The CDR3 runs to 16 residues. Germline V gene lookup returns CDR1 SEHNR and CDR2 FQNEAQ (reference sequence). For the CDR3, the DNA is TGTGCCAGCAGCTTAGCCCCGGGACAGCACACCGGGGAGCTGTTTTTT. Residues: CASSLAPGQHTGELFF.

This CDR3 reads CSATTDRGGQPQHF. The CDR3 coding sequence is TGCAGTGCGACGACCGACAGGGGAGGGCAGCCCCAGCATTTT. This sequence joins TRBV20-1 and TRBJ1-5; TRBD1 aligns across 8 bases. CDR3 length: 14 residues. J lost 7 bases, V lost 6 bases, and 11 bases had no gene match. Germline loops: CDR1 DFQATT, CDR2 SNEGSKA (reference sequence).

The sample holds many counts of this clonotype. The gene calls are TRBV6-6 and TRBJ1-1; D is undetermined. This CDR3 is 15 amino acids long. V lost 0 bases, J lost 0 bases, and 8 bases lay in between. CDR1 is MNHNY, CDR2 SVGAGI, per germline (reference sequence). The DNA of the CDR3 is TGTGCCAGCAGTTACTCCCCCTACATGAACACTGAAGCTTTCTTT. Residues: CASSYSPYMNTEAFF.

V is TRBV4-1 and J is TRBJ1-1, with D possibly TRBD1 on 5 matching bases. The CDR3 covers 14 residues. Germline CDR1 and CDR2: MGHRA and YSYEKL. The V gene lost 1 base and the J gene lost 3 bases, with 9 bases spanning the gap. CDR3 loop: CASSQAGVDTEAFF. Here the CDR3 DNA reads TGCGCCAGCAGCCAAGCGGGGGTGGACACTGAAGCTTTCTTT.

This clonotype was counted ten times or more. CDR3 sequence: CASSLGLAGGHYNEQFF. The CDR3 DNA sequence: TGTGCCAGCAGTCTGGGACTAGCGGGGGGGCACTACAATGAGCAGTTCTTC. This chain uses TRBV12-3 or TRBV12-4 with TRBJ2-1, with 16 bases identical to TRBD2. The CDR3 sequence is 17 residues long. V lost 5 bases to trimming and J lost 3 bases; unmatched junction nucleotides: 4.

In its sample, this clonotype was seen many times. The chain couples TRBV2 to TRBJ1-5, with unresolved D. Trimming took off 9 bases at V and 0 bases at J, with 12 bases between the two ends. Looked up from germline, CDR1 is SNHLY and CDR2 is FYNNEI. The CDR3 spans 14 residues. This chain's CDR3 is CASSVRNSNQPQHF. The CDR3 bases are TGTGCCAGTAGCGTCCGTAATAGCAATCAGCCCCAGCATTTT.

This clonotype was seen a few times. The chain has TRBV15 and TRBJ1-1; D is ambiguous. The V and J ends lost 2 bases and 1 base respectively, with 5 bases between them. This CDR3 region has 13 residues. In germline, CDR1 is LNHNV, CDR2 YYDKDF (reference sequence). CDR3 protein: CATSRSPNTEAFF. For the CDR3, the DNA is TGTGCCACCAGCAGATCCCCGAACACTGAAGCTTTCTTT.

This clonotype has ten or more counts. The chain combines TRBV29-1 with TRBJ1-1; D not resolved. V gave up 6 bases and J gave up 4 bases, with 9 bases separating them. Germline V CDR1 and CDR2: SQVTM, ANQGSEA. CDR3 size: 11 residues. CDR3 nucleotide sequence: TGCAGCGTCCCAATAATCACTGAAGCTTTCTTT. This gives the protein CSVPIITEAFF.

This clonotype was detected many times. The V call is TRBV7-9, the J call TRBJ1-1; possible D gene TRBD1, 5 bases. V lost 1 base and J 7 bases, leaving 16 bases between the germline ends. CDR1 and CDR2 (germline): SEHNR, FQNEAQ (reference sequence). The CDR3 length is 15 residues. CDR3 region: CASSLGWDAGGEAFF. The CDR3, as DNA: TGTGCCAGCAGCTTAGGCTGGGACGCGGGTGGTGAAGCTTTCTTT.